This T cell receptor (beta chain) was found in a study of T cell changes during pregnancy in multiple sclerosis. Clones were sequenced by immunoSEQ multiplex PCR, and TCRdb holds only the in-frame ones, with some missing. The sample consists of tens of thousands of clones, around 90% of them appearing once. Trimming shortened V by 2 bases and J by 2 bases, and 5 bases separated the two germline ends. From germline, CDR1 is LGHNT and CDR2 FRNRAP. The CDR3 has 13 amino acids. The sequences come from CD4+ T cells from peripheral blood mononuclear cells, collected after pregnancy. The J gene is TRBJ2-3, the V gene TRBV12-5; the D is unclear. This sequence originates from a female donor in good health, enrolled as a control in a pregnancy study. The CDR3 DNA reads as TGTGCTAGTGGTTTGACAAACACAGATACGCAGTATTTT. Protein: CASGLTNTDTQYF.